This is a list of T cell receptor beta chains from one sample in a study of blood T cell repertoires in COVID-19. Clones were read by immunoSEQ multiplex PCR, and TCRdb kept only the in-frame ones, dropping some. The sample contains under 300,000 clones, less than 85% of which appear only once. Sequences were obtained from peripheral blood. The receptors were sampled from a woman of 80 years or more with active or convalescent COVID-19. Each CDR3 is given with its conserved first and last residue. The order of the fields is clone size, J gene, V gene, D gene, CDR3 protein, CDR3 DNA. D genes are given only for firm matches. Where a row states a size, it is once, few, many or the class of an expanded clone; other rows omit it.

clone_size: .; j_call: TRBJ1-5; v_call: TRBV28; d_call: .; cdr3_aa: CATTAVASNQPQHF; cdr3_nt: TGTGCCACCACCGCGGTGGCTAGCAATCAGCCCCAGCATTTT
clone_size: .; j_call: TRBJ1-1; v_call: TRBV19; d_call: .; cdr3_aa: CASSIWSLNTEAFF; cdr3_nt: TGTGCCAGTAGTATATGGAGTTTGAACACTGAAGCTTTCTTT
clone_size: .; j_call: TRBJ2-5; v_call: TRBV24-1; d_call: TRBD2; cdr3_aa: CATSLGLAGLETQYF; cdr3_nt: TGTGCCACCAGCCTTGGACTAGCGGGGTTAGAGACCCAGTACTTC
clone_size: few; j_call: TRBJ1-2; v_call: TRBV19; d_call: TRBD1; cdr3_aa: CASSIRGQGNYGYTF; cdr3_nt: TGTGCCAGTAGTATCCGAGGACAGGGAAACTATGGCTACACCTTC
clone_size: .; j_call: TRBJ1-2; v_call: TRBV5-6; d_call: .; cdr3_aa: CASSLGAGPRGYTF; cdr3_nt: TGTGCCAGCAGCTTGGGAGCAGGCCCTCGGGGCTACACCTTC
clone_size: .; j_call: TRBJ2-3; v_call: TRBV2; d_call: .; cdr3_aa: CASRAAGFPSTDTQYF; cdr3_nt: TGTGCCAGCAGGGCGGCTGGGTTCCCTAGCACAGATACGCAGTATTTT
clone_size: .; j_call: TRBJ1-6; v_call: TRBV2; d_call: .; cdr3_aa: CASSEQVYSPLHF; cdr3_nt: TGTGCCAGCAGTGAACAGGTGTACTCACCCCTCCACTTT
clone_size: .; j_call: TRBJ2-5; v_call: TRBV5-4; d_call: TRBD1; cdr3_aa: CASSSRDRGRTQYF; cdr3_nt: TGTGCCAGCAGCTCACGAGACAGGGGAAGGACCCAGTACTTC
clone_size: .; j_call: TRBJ2-1; v_call: TRBV7-2; d_call: TRBD2; cdr3_aa: CASSHLRIAGSNEQFF; cdr3_nt: TGTGCCAGCAGTCACTTGAGGATAGCGGGCTCTAATGAGCAGTTCTTC
clone_size: .; j_call: TRBJ2-1; v_call: TRBV5-6; d_call: .; cdr3_aa: CASSPRQGGGPYNEQFF; cdr3_nt: TGTGCCAGCAGCCCAAGACAGGGAGGAGGGCCGTACAATGAGCAGTTCTTC
clone_size: .; j_call: TRBJ2-3; v_call: TRBV24-1; d_call: TRBD1; cdr3_aa: CATSVGTGWLDTQYF; cdr3_nt: TGTGCCACCAGTGTCGGGACAGGGTGGCTAGATACGCAGTATTTT
clone_size: .; j_call: TRBJ2-1; v_call: TRBV5-1; d_call: TRBD2; cdr3_aa: CASSFSTIAGNNEQFF; cdr3_nt: TGCGCCAGCAGCTTTAGCACGATAGCGGGAAACAATGAGCAGTTCTTC
clone_size: .; j_call: TRBJ2-7; v_call: TRBV11-2; d_call: .; cdr3_aa: CATGTTYEQYF; cdr3_nt: TGTGCCACGGGTACCACCTACGAGCAGTACTTC
clone_size: .; j_call: TRBJ2-5; v_call: TRBV19; d_call: .; cdr3_aa: CASSTTQQETQYF; cdr3_nt: TGTGCCAGTAGTACAACACAACAAGAGACCCAGTACTTC
clone_size: once; j_call: TRBJ1-5; v_call: TRBV28; d_call: .; cdr3_aa: CASSLRGSYFSNQPQHF; cdr3_nt: TGTGCCAGCAGTTTAAGAGGCAGTTACTTTAGCAATCAGCCCCAGCATTTT
clone_size: .; j_call: TRBJ2-3; v_call: TRBV9; d_call: .; cdr3_aa: CASSANLHRVDTQYF; cdr3_nt: TGTGCCAGCAGCGCTAACCTACACAGGGTAGATACGCAGTATTTT
clone_size: once; j_call: TRBJ1-2; v_call: TRBV9; d_call: .; cdr3_aa: CASSVEPGSNYGYTF; cdr3_nt: TGTGCCAGCAGCGTAGAGCCGGGATCCAACTATGGCTACACCTTC
clone_size: .; j_call: TRBJ2-3; v_call: TRBV6-5; d_call: TRBD2; cdr3_aa: CASNRAGAQDTQYF; cdr3_nt: TGTGCCAGCAATCGAGCGGGGGCCCAAGATACGCAGTATTTT
clone_size: .; j_call: TRBJ1-6; v_call: TRBV11-2; d_call: .; cdr3_aa: CASSQGRGRGSPLHF; cdr3_nt: TGTGCCAGCAGCCAAGGGAGGGGGAGAGGCTCACCCCTCCACTTT
clone_size: .; j_call: TRBJ1-5; v_call: TRBV5-1; d_call: .; cdr3_aa: CASSKDPQGSNQPQHF; cdr3_nt: TGCGCCAGCAGCAAGGACCCTCAGGGGAGCAATCAGCCCCAGCATTTT
clone_size: .; j_call: TRBJ2-3; v_call: TRBV7-7; d_call: .; cdr3_aa: CASSLDRSDTQYF; cdr3_nt: TGTGCTAGCAGCTTGGACAGATCAGATACGCAGTATTTT
clone_size: few; j_call: TRBJ2-5; v_call: TRBV20-1; d_call: .; cdr3_aa: CSASHQGFQETQYF; cdr3_nt: TGCAGTGCTAGTCATCAGGGTTTCCAAGAGACCCAGTACTTC
clone_size: .; j_call: TRBJ1-2; v_call: TRBV28; d_call: TRBD1; cdr3_aa: CASTQGQKYGYTF; cdr3_nt: TGTGCCAGCACACAGGGACAGAAATATGGCTACACCTTC
clone_size: .; j_call: TRBJ1-4; v_call: TRBV15; d_call: TRBD1; cdr3_aa: CATSRLGTGVNEKLFF; cdr3_nt: TGTGCCACCAGCAGACTAGGGACAGGGGTTAATGAAAAACTGTTTTTT
clone_size: .; j_call: TRBJ1-5; v_call: TRBV19; d_call: .; cdr3_aa: CASSLAVWSNQPQHF; cdr3_nt: TGTGCCAGTAGTTTGGCAGTCTGGAGCAATCAGCCCCAGCATTTT
clone_size: .; j_call: TRBJ1-1; v_call: TRBV28; d_call: .; cdr3_aa: CASSLAGGGSEAFF; cdr3_nt: TGTGCCAGCAGTTTAGCGGGGGGAGGCTCTGAAGCTTTCTTT
clone_size: .; j_call: TRBJ2-1; v_call: TRBV6-5; d_call: TRBD2; cdr3_aa: CASRVTSASYNEQFF; cdr3_nt: TGTGCCAGCAGGGTGACTAGCGCTTCCTACAATGAGCAGTTCTTC
clone_size: .; j_call: TRBJ2-7; v_call: TRBV10-3; d_call: TRBD2; cdr3_aa: CAISASTSGSYEQYF; cdr3_nt: TGTGCCATCAGTGCCTCGACTAGCGGGAGTTACGAGCAGTACTTC
clone_size: .; j_call: TRBJ1-4; v_call: TRBV5-4; d_call: TRBD1; cdr3_aa: CASSSGWGQGDFRNEKLFF; cdr3_nt: TGTGCCAGCAGCTCAGGGTGGGGGCAGGGGGACTTTAGAAATGAAAAACTGTTTTTT
clone_size: .; j_call: TRBJ1-5; v_call: TRBV3-1/TRBV3-2; d_call: .; cdr3_aa: CASSPDTRNQPQHF; cdr3_nt: TGTGCCAGCAGCCCTGACACCCGCAATCAGCCCCAGCATTTT
clone_size: once; j_call: TRBJ2-7; v_call: TRBV5-6; d_call: TRBD2; cdr3_aa: CASSLVAGDEQYF; cdr3_nt: TGTGCCAGCAGCTTGGTAGCGGGAGACGAGCAGTACTTC
clone_size: few; j_call: TRBJ1-2; v_call: TRBV28; d_call: .; cdr3_aa: CASSLNPTDPRGYTF; cdr3_nt: TGTGCCAGCAGTTTAAACCCGACAGACCCAAGGGGCTACACCTTC
clone_size: .; j_call: TRBJ2-4; v_call: TRBV2; d_call: TRBD2; cdr3_aa: CASGRLAAKNIQYF; cdr3_nt: TGTGCCAGCGGGAGGCTAGCGGCAAAAAACATTCAGTACTTC
clone_size: .; j_call: TRBJ2-3; v_call: TRBV7-7; d_call: .; cdr3_aa: CASSSDGGPGDTQYF; cdr3_nt: TGTGCCAGCAGCTCAGACGGGGGGCCTGGCGATACGCAGTATTTT
clone_size: .; j_call: TRBJ1-5; v_call: TRBV6-2/TRBV6-3; d_call: .; cdr3_aa: CASSLDTYQPQHF; cdr3_nt: TGTGCCAGCAGCCTTGACACGTATCAGCCCCAGCATTTT
clone_size: .; j_call: TRBJ2-7; v_call: TRBV28; d_call: TRBD2; cdr3_aa: CASSPLAGGVYEQYF; cdr3_nt: TGTGCCAGCAGTCCACTAGCGGGAGGGGTCTACGAGCAGTACTTC